This T cell receptor beta chain was found in a study of blood T cells in healthy people across ages. The second PCR ran roughly 7 to 11 cycles with a sample-barcoded 5' primer and J-beta primers. Using its own MiXCR run on the 5' RACE reads, TCRdb lists one record per CDR3 protein. The repertoire holds roughly 2 million distinct CDR3 sequences, with roughly 49% as singletons. Study results and limitations: Since the PBMCs were unsorted, naive and antigen-experienced cells could not be conclusively compared.

Trimming stripped 5 bases from V and 0 bases from J, with 15 bases between. Germline-derived CDR1 and CDR2 are SGHTA and FQGTGA. The CDR3 is made up of 16 amino acids. As to this clonotype: The antigen is not known.

The sequence was collected from a middle-aged woman in good health. The V and J genes are TRBV7-3 and TRBJ2-3, with D tentatively TRBD1 or TRBD2 (5 bases each). Sequencing used blood. The CDR3 sequence: CASSNNPGRSTDTQYF. CDR3 DNA sequence: TGTGCCAGCAGCAATAATCCGGGACGAAGCACAGATACGCAGTATTTT.